A single TCR beta chain is shown here with its context. The data originate from a study of blood T cell repertoires in COVID-19. Data came from immunoSEQ multiplex PCR; TCRdb stores just in-frame clones and leaves some out. The sample lists roughly 150,000 clones, around nine tenths occurring once. Unmatched junction bases numbered 8, after V lost 6 bases and J lost 0 bases. The CDR3 extends over 16 amino acids. Germline V gene data show CDR1 as KGHSH and CDR2 as LQKENI. The rearrangement uses TRBV18 and TRBJ2-3; 8 bases are a match to TRBD1. The TCR was taken from a man between 60 and 75 years old with active or convalescent COVID-19. Specimen: peripheral blood. The CDR3, as DNA: TGTGCCAGCTCGGGAAGGGACAGGACTAGCACAGATACGCAGTATTTT. Its translation is CASSGRDRTSTDTQYF. The full variable domain, in which reference TRBV18 and TRBJ2-3 provide the parts outside the CDR3, is NAGVMQNPRHLVRRRGQEARLRCSPMKGHSHVYWYRQLPEEGLKFMVYLQKENIIDESGMPKERFSAEFPKEGPSILRIQQVVRGDSAAYFCASSGRDRTSTDTQYFGPGTRLTVL.